What follows is one T cell receptor (beta chain) and its context. The antigen is undetermined. This sample is drawn from a study of cytomegalovirus exposure and HLA in healthy donors. Broader study findings: As a later analysis showed, several of the most significant clusters appeared to be linked to common viral pathogens.

In the PCR, 60 Vbeta and 13 Jbeta primers were used. Method: immunoSEQ multiplex PCR; TCRdb's copy keeps in-frame clones and lacks some. This table holds 50,000 to 70,000 clones. Though nominally healthy at sampling, donors likely had unrecorded immune exposures. This CDR3 spans 12 amino acids. The ends lost 2 bases at V and 12 bases at J; junction bases unmatched: 9. CDR1 GTSNPN and CDR2 SVGIG come from the germline V gene (reference sequence). V and J are TRBV30 and TRBJ2-7; 8 bases match TRBD1. The TCR originated in a woman younger than 35 in good health and CMV-seronegative. The sequencing sample was made of PBMCs. As DNA, the CDR3 is TGTGCCTGGAGTTCAGACAGGGGAGGTTTGTACTTC. This sequence encodes CAWSSDRGGLYF.